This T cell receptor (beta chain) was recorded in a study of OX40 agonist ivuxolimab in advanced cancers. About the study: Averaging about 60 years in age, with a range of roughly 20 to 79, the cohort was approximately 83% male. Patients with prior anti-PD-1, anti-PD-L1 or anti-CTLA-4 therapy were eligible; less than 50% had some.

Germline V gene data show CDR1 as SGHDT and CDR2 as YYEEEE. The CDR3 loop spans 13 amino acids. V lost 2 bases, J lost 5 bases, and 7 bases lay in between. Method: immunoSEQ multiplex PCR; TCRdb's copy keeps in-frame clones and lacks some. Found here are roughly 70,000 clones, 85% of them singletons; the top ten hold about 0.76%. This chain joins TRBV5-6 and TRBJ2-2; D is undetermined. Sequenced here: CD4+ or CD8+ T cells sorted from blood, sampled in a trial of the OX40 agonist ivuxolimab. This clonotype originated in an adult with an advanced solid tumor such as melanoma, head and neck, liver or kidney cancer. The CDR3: CASSFVGTGELFF. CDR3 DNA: TGTGCCAGCAGCTTTGTGGGAACCGGGGAGCTGTTTTTT.